A selection of T cell receptor beta chains follows, all from one sample in a study of T cell responses to AZD1222 COVID-19 vaccine. The method was immunoSEQ multiplex PCR; TCRdb's version includes in-frame clones alone and lacks a portion of them. This table has some 200,000 clones, about 94% appearing once. Sequencing was performed on peripheral blood, taken 28 days after the second dose of the MenACWY control vaccine. The receptor set was obtained from an adult who received the MenACWY meningococcal vaccine as a control. The CDR3 runs from the conserved cysteine through the conserved F or W. Fields, in order: clone size, J gene, V gene, D gene, CDR3 DNA, CDR3 protein. The D gene is left open where the match is weak. Clone size is not always given. Where it is, it says once, few, many or a class for expanded clones.

size: NA; J: TRBJ2-3; V: TRBV29-1; D: NA; DNA: TGCAGTCAGGGCGGAGGCACAGATACGCAGTATTTT; CDR3: CSQGGGTDTQYF
size: NA; J: TRBJ2-1; V: TRBV6-6; D: TRBD2; DNA: TGTGCCAGCAGGCGACTAGCGGGGGGGCTAAATGAGCAGTTCTTC; CDR3: CASRRLAGGLNEQFF
size: NA; J: TRBJ1-3; V: TRBV30; D: TRBD1; DNA: TGTGCCTGGAGTGTACGAGGGGGCGTCTCTGGAAACACCATATATTTT; CDR3: CAWSVRGGVSGNTIYF
size: once; J: TRBJ1-1; V: TRBV6-2/TRBV6-3; D: TRBD1; DNA: TGTGCCAGCAGCCCCGGGACAGGGAGGGGTAGCACTGAAGCTTTCTTT; CDR3: CASSPGTGRGSTEAFF
size: NA; J: TRBJ1-1; V: TRBV18; D: NA; DNA: TGTGCCAGCTCACCGGGACAGAACACTGAAGCTTTCTTT; CDR3: CASSPGQNTEAFF
size: NA; J: TRBJ2-1; V: TRBV7-9; D: NA; DNA: TGTGCCAGCAGCACGGGGGATGGGGGTGAGCAGTTCTTC; CDR3: CASSTGDGGEQFF
size: NA; J: TRBJ2-2; V: TRBV4-3; D: NA; DNA: TGCGCCAGCAGCCAAGAGGCCGGCCTAGCGTTGGCCGGGGAGCTGTTTTTT; CDR3: CASSQEAGLALAGELFF
size: NA; J: TRBJ1-4; V: TRBV30; D: NA; DNA: TGTGCCTGGAGTGTTAGGGAAGGTGAAAAACTGTTTTTT; CDR3: CAWSVREGEKLFF
size: NA; J: TRBJ1-2; V: TRBV28; D: NA; DNA: TGTGCCAGCAGGCTAGGAGGGGTGGATGGCTACACCTTC; CDR3: CASRLGGVDGYTF
size: NA; J: TRBJ2-3; V: TRBV7-2; D: NA; DNA: TGTGCCAGCATGGTGCGGGGCACAGATACGCAGTATTTT; CDR3: CASMVRGTDTQYF
size: NA; J: TRBJ1-2; V: TRBV2; D: NA; DNA: TGTGCCAGCAGTCCACCGATCTATGGCTACACCTTC; CDR3: CASSPPIYGYTF
size: NA; J: TRBJ2-7; V: TRBV6-5; D: NA; DNA: TGTGCCGTCCCGGGACACAACACGGAGCAGTACTTC; CDR3: CAVPGHNTEQYF
size: NA; J: TRBJ1-2; V: TRBV5-1; D: TRBD1; DNA: TGCGCCAGCAGCCCGGTCCCGGGACAGGGGGGTTATGGCTACACCTTC; CDR3: CASSPVPGQGGYGYTF
size: NA; J: TRBJ1-1; V: TRBV19; D: NA; DNA: TGTGCCAGTAGTATCCTTACAGTGAGAGGAACTGAAGCTTTCTTT; CDR3: CASSILTVRGTEAFF
size: once; J: TRBJ1-1; V: TRBV12-3/TRBV12-4; D: NA; DNA: TGTGCCAGCAGTACAACACAGGGAACTGAAGCTTTCTTT; CDR3: CASSTTQGTEAFF
size: NA; J: TRBJ1-2; V: TRBV7-2; D: NA; DNA: TGTGCCAGCAGCTCGACCCTAGTCCATGGCTACACCTTC; CDR3: CASSSTLVHGYTF
size: once; J: TRBJ2-7; V: TRBV13; D: NA; DNA: TGTGCCAGCAGCAACCCCACCAGCTCCTACGAGCAGTACTTC; CDR3: CASSNPTSSYEQYF
size: NA; J: TRBJ1-5; V: TRBV4-1; D: NA; DNA: TGCGCCAGCAGCCAAGAAGATTGGGGTGGACAGCCCCAGCATTTT; CDR3: CASSQEDWGGQPQHF
size: NA; J: TRBJ1-2; V: TRBV7-8; D: NA; DNA: TGTGCCAGCAGCTTAGCTGGGGACCGCTTACGTGGCTACACCTTC; CDR3: CASSLAGDRLRGYTF
size: NA; J: TRBJ2-7; V: TRBV6-5; D: NA; DNA: TGTGCCAGCAGTTACGGGGCAGGACCTATACAGTACTTC; CDR3: CASSYGAGPIQYF
size: once; J: TRBJ2-2; V: TRBV11-1; D: NA; DNA: TGTGCCAGCAGCTTACTGGGGAGCACCGGGGAGCTGTTTTTT; CDR3: CASSLLGSTGELFF
size: NA; J: TRBJ1-2; V: TRBV9; D: TRBD1; DNA: TGTGCCAGCAGCGTTTCCCGGGACAGTAACTATGGCTACACCTTC; CDR3: CASSVSRDSNYGYTF
size: NA; J: TRBJ1-1; V: TRBV11-1; D: TRBD1; DNA: TGTGCCAGCAGCAGGGGGCGGGACACTAAAGCTTTCTTT; CDR3: CASSRGRDTKAFF
size: NA; J: TRBJ1-2; V: TRBV28; D: TRBD1; DNA: TGTGCCAGCACCGTCCAGGGGGTGAAGGTCTACACCTTC; CDR3: CASTVQGVKVYTF
size: NA; J: TRBJ1-3; V: TRBV9; D: NA; DNA: TGTGCCAGCAGCGTAGTAGCAGGGTGGTCTGGAAACACCATATATTTT; CDR3: CASSVVAGWSGNTIYF
size: NA; J: TRBJ1-5; V: TRBV19; D: NA; DNA: TGTGCCAGTAGTCCCCGGGGCCGCAATCAGCCCCAGCATTTT; CDR3: CASSPRGRNQPQHF
size: NA; J: TRBJ2-5; V: TRBV28; D: NA; DNA: TGTGCCAGCAGTCCCGGACTCGCACAAGGACTCCAAGAGACCCAGTACTTC; CDR3: CASSPGLAQGLQETQYF
size: once; J: TRBJ2-2; V: TRBV15; D: TRBD2; DNA: TGTGCCACCAGCAGAGGGGGGAGGGGCACCGGGGAGCTGTTTTTT; CDR3: CATSRGGRGTGELFF
size: NA; J: TRBJ1-6; V: TRBV4-1; D: TRBD1; DNA: TGCGCCAGCAGCCAAGCCCCGGGACAGTATAATTCACCCCTCCACTTT; CDR3: CASSQAPGQYNSPLHF
size: NA; J: TRBJ1-5; V: TRBV19; D: NA; DNA: TGTGCCAGTAGCTCCTACAATCAGCCCCAGCATTTT; CDR3: CASSSYNQPQHF
size: NA; J: TRBJ2-5; V: TRBV19; D: NA; DNA: TGTGCCAGTAGTGGTAGGGGACTCCAAGAGACCCAGTACTTC; CDR3: CASSGRGLQETQYF
size: NA; J: TRBJ2-1; V: TRBV28; D: TRBD2; DNA: TGTGCCAGCAGTTTGGGACTAGCGGGAGGATATGAGCAGTTCTTC; CDR3: CASSLGLAGGYEQFF
size: NA; J: TRBJ2-2; V: TRBV5-6; D: NA; DNA: TGTGCCAGCAGCGCTACTAGTAACACCGGGGAGCTGTTTTTT; CDR3: CASSATSNTGELFF
size: once; J: TRBJ2-5; V: TRBV11-2; D: TRBD2; DNA: TGTGCCAGCAGCTTAGTGGGGGGGTCATACCAAGAGACCCAGTACTTC; CDR3: CASSLVGGSYQETQYF
size: NA; J: TRBJ1-3; V: TRBV7-9; D: NA; DNA: TGTGCCAGCAGCGCCCCTGGGGGAGATGGAAACACCATATATTTT; CDR3: CASSAPGGDGNTIYF
size: NA; J: TRBJ2-3; V: TRBV19; D: TRBD2; DNA: TGTGCCAGTACCCCGGGACTAGCGGGAGATACGCAGTATTTT; CDR3: CASTPGLAGDTQYF
size: NA; J: TRBJ2-7; V: TRBV6-1; D: NA; DNA: TGTGCCAGCAGTGAAGCTGGGATCACCTACGAGCAGTACTTC; CDR3: CASSEAGITYEQYF
size: NA; J: TRBJ2-6; V: TRBV4-3; D: TRBD1; DNA: TGCGCCAGCAGCCGGACAGGGTCCGGGGCCAACGTCCTGACTTTC; CDR3: CASSRTGSGANVLTF
size: NA; J: TRBJ1-1; V: TRBV7-6; D: NA; DNA: TGTGCCAGCAGCCCCACCGGGACACCTCCAATTCAAGCTTTCTTT; CDR3: CASSPTGTPPIQAFF
size: NA; J: TRBJ2-1; V: TRBV29-1; D: NA; DNA: TGCAGCGTTGATGCGGTAAAGACCGAAATCTACAATGAGCAGTTCTTC; CDR3: CSVDAVKTEIYNEQFF
size: NA; J: TRBJ1-5; V: TRBV28; D: TRBD1; DNA: TGTGCCAGCAGTTTGACAGGGACCGGCGCCCCCCAGCATTTT; CDR3: CASSLTGTGAPQHF
size: once; J: TRBJ1-1; V: TRBV27; D: TRBD1; DNA: TGTGCCAGCACACCAACGCAGGGGGCGTTGGTTGAAGCTTTCTTT; CDR3: CASTPTQGALVEAFF
size: once; J: TRBJ2-2; V: TRBV3-1/TRBV3-2; D: TRBD2; DNA: TGTGCCAGCACGACCGAGGGACTACGGAACACCGGGGAGCTGTTTTTT; CDR3: CASTTEGLRNTGELFF
size: NA; J: TRBJ2-1; V: TRBV4-1; D: NA; DNA: TGCGCCAGCAGCCAAGAAGGGGCAGGGCGAGTGGTGCTCTTC; CDR3: CASSQEGAGRVVLF
size: NA; J: TRBJ1-1; V: TRBV3-1/TRBV3-2; D: NA; DNA: TGTGCCAGCAGCCACACAGCGAGGCAGCTTGAAGCTTTCTTT; CDR3: CASSHTARQLEAFF
size: NA; J: TRBJ1-5; V: TRBV3-1/TRBV3-2; D: NA; DNA: TGTGCCAGCTCCCCACAGTTGGCGAATCAGCCCCAGCATTTT; CDR3: CASSPQLANQPQHF
size: NA; J: TRBJ1-2; V: TRBV28; D: TRBD1; DNA: TGTGCCAGCAACCCACCGGGACAGGGGAACTATGGCTACACCTTC; CDR3: CASNPPGQGNYGYTF
size: NA; J: TRBJ2-1; V: TRBV7-9; D: TRBD2; DNA: TGTGCCAGCGGACTAGCGGGGGCCTACAATGAGCAGTTCTTC; CDR3: CASGLAGAYNEQFF
size: NA; J: TRBJ2-2; V: TRBV11-3; D: NA; DNA: TGTGCCAGCAGCTCTCCCCGCAGGCCCGGGGAGCTGTTTTTT; CDR3: CASSSPRRPGELFF
size: NA; J: TRBJ1-1; V: TRBV7-3; D: NA; DNA: TGTGCCAGCAGCACCCGCCCGGGCACTGAAGCTTTCTTT; CDR3: CASSTRPGTEAFF
size: NA; J: TRBJ2-7; V: TRBV28; D: NA; DNA: TGTGCCAGCACCGGGTTCTCCTACGAGCAGTACTTC; CDR3: CASTGFSYEQYF